Given below is one TCR beta chain in context. Enrollment of patients from Seattle took place during active infection, with longitudinal follow-up. The sample originates from a study of blood T cell repertoires in COVID-19. As originally analysed: It was from reference gene primer amplification that nucleated cell counts were estimated. Sequencing used immunoSEQ multiplex PCR; TCRdb keeps in-frame clones, though not all of them. D and trimming come from the DNA, and the V and J calls and clone size come from that table. The sample shows tens of thousands of clones, over 65% of them seen only once. The specimen was peripheral blood. This clonotype was sampled from a man between 65 and 80 years old with COVID-19, enrolled during active disease.

The CDR3 spells CASSVGPSGTNTGELFF. The CDR3, as DNA: TGTGCCAGCAGCGTAGGCCCTAGCGGGACGAACACCGGGGAGCTGTTTTTT. The genes are TRBV9 and TRBJ2-2; 9 bases line up with TRBD2. J lost 0 bases, V lost 0 bases, and 3 bases had no gene match. This CDR3 is 17 amino acids long. Germline V lookup: CDR1 SGDLS, CDR2 YYNGEE. The full variable domain, rest sourced from reference TRBV9 and TRBJ2-2, is DSGVTQTPKHLITATGQRVTLRCSPRSGDLSVYWYQQSLDQGLQFLIQYYNGEERAKGNILERFSAQQFPDLHSELNLSSLELGDSALYFCASSVGPSGTNTGELFFGEGSRLTVL.